Shown below are 10 T cell receptor beta chains from a single sample sequenced in a study of cytomegalovirus exposure and HLA in healthy donors. Data came from immunoSEQ multiplex PCR; TCRdb stores just in-frame clones and leaves some out. Seen here are 250,000 to 400,000 clones, around 90% observed once, and the top ten hold roughly 0.96%. Sequencing was carried out using PBMCs. These receptors originate from a young man in good health and CMV-seronegative.

The DNA of the CDR3 is TGTGCCAGCAGTTCCCCGGGACACGCCGCCAATGAGCAGTTCTTC. This gives the protein CASSSPGHAANEQFF. The rearrangement joins TRBV7-9 to TRBJ2-1, with D possibly matching TRBD1 (6 bases). Trimming removed 6 bases from V and 6 bases from J, with 18 bases in between. The CDR3 totals 15 residues. Germline CDR1 reads SEHNR; CDR2 reads FQNEAQ (reference sequence).

The chain is built from TRBV9 and TRBJ2-7; D ambiguous. Germline CDR1 and CDR2: SGDLS and YYNGEE. This CDR3 has 14 amino acids. Between the trimmed V and J ends, which lost 2 bases and 4 bases, there was a span of 13 bases. The CDR3 sequence is CASSVGSLGYEQYF. The CDR3 DNA follows: TGTGCCAGCAGCGTCGGGTCCCTTGGGTACGAGCAGTACTTC.

The chain carries TRBV6-5 and TRBJ1-5; D not certain. The germline CDR1 and CDR2 sequences are MNHEY and SVGAGI. CDR3 length: 15 residues. V lost 7 bases and J lost 2, with 15 bases in between. The CDR3 DNA sequence: TGTGCCAGCAACCAAGGTGGTAGCGGCAATCAGCCCCAGCATTTT. Translating it yields CASNQGGSGNQPQHF.

DNA of the CDR3: TGTGCCAGCAGTGACCGGGGAAAAGTAGGGGAGCAGTACTTC. This codes for CASSDRGKVGEQYF. The chain has TRBV7-9 and TRBJ2-7; a weak D match, TRBD2 (5 bases). Germline V gives CDR1 SEHNR, CDR2 FQNEAQ (reference sequence). The CDR3 runs 14 residues. Trimming shortened V by 6 bases and J by 7 bases, and 19 bases separated the two germline ends.

The chain joins TRBV5-5 to TRBJ2-7, with D maybe TRBD2 (6 bases). The CDR3 runs to 15 residues. Trimming pared 0 bases from V and 7 bases from J, leaving 17 bases between. CDR1 SGHKS and CDR2 YYEKEE come from the germline V gene (reference sequence). The CDR3 sequence is CASSLAGARLGEQYF. As DNA, the CDR3 is TGTGCCAGCAGCTTGGCGGGAGCCCGATTGGGTGAGCAGTACTTC. Full variable domain (outside the CDR3, taken from reference TRBV5-5 and TRBJ2-7): DAGVTQSPTHLIKTRGQQVTLRCSPISGHKSVSWYQQVLGQGPQFIFQYYEKEERGRGNFPDRFSARQFPNYSSELNVNALLLGDSALYLCASSLAGARLGEQYFGPGTRLTVT.

This chain uses TRBV15 with TRBJ1-5, with D possibly TRBD1 on 5 matching bases. Trimming pared 8 bases from V and 0 bases from J, leaving 11 bases between. The germline V gene has CDR1 LNHNV and CDR2 YYDKDF (reference sequence). This CDR3 has 14 amino acids. The CDR3 coding sequence is TGTGCCACCGGACGGAGGGGTAGCAATCAGCCCCAGCATTTT. Protein sequence: CATGRRGSNQPQHF. Combining the CDR3 with reference TRBV15 and TRBJ1-5 gives the whole variable domain DAMVIQNPRYQVTQFGKPVTLSCSQTLNHNVMYWYQQKSSQAPKLLFHYYDKDFNNEADTPDNFQSRRPNTSFCFLDIRSPGLGDTAMYLCATGRRGSNQPQHFGDGTRLSIL.

This clone was counted once. The rearrangement uses TRBV10-1 and TRBJ2-2, with TRBD2 identical over 11 bases. The germline V gene encodes CDR1 WNHNN and CDR2 SYGVQD (reference sequence). The V gene end was trimmed by 7 bases and the J gene end by 1 base; junction bases not matched to a gene: 2. The CDR3 is made up of 15 amino acids. The CDR3 loop reads CASTLAGGNTGELFF. Here the CDR3 DNA reads TGCGCCAGCACCCTAGCGGGGGGGAACACCGGGGAGCTGTTTTTT.

This chain joins TRBV23-1 and TRBJ1-1, with D maybe TRBD1 (5 bases). TRBV23-1 has ORF status, its function being uncertain. The V and J ends lost 2 bases and 0 bases respectively, with 16 bases between them. The CDR3 extends over 17 amino acids. CDR3 DNA: TGCGCCAGCAGTCAAGCTAACCCCTGGGGCCTGAACACTGAAGCTTTCTTT. Translating it yields CASSQANPWGLNTEAFF.

The chain carries TRBV6-6 and TRBJ1-4; possibly TRBD1 for D (5 bases). The germline gives CDR1 MNHNY, CDR2 SVGAGI (reference sequence). This CDR3 contains 14 residues. Between the trimmed V and J ends, which lost 6 bases and 6 bases, there was a span of 14 bases. This CDR3 is CASREGQVYEKLFF. In DNA, the CDR3 is TGTGCCAGCAGGGAGGGGCAGGTATATGAAAAACTGTTTTTT.

This chain joins TRBV5-6 and TRBJ2-5; 7 nucleotides align to TRBD1. This CDR3 contains 15 residues. V trimming: 5 bases; J trimming: 1 base; junction bases outside the gene matches: 8. The V gene's germline CDR1 is SGHDT and CDR2 YYEEEE. CDR3 in amino acids: CASRDRGQSQETQYF. As DNA, the CDR3 is TGTGCCAGCAGGGATCGGGGACAGAGCCAAGAGACCCAGTACTTC.